A single sample is the source of the 29 T cell receptor beta chains below, sequenced in a study of post-analysis software for immune sequencing data (dated by TCRdb to the mid-2010s). General conclusions and limits of the study: Four or five TRBV segments, including TRBV5-6, TRBV5-1 and TRBV20-1, were significantly more frequent in patients than controls.

For these receptors, no antigen is known. Library generation was performed with PCR. Sequenced on an Illumina HiSeq 2500. To reduce PCR and sequencing biases, unique molecular identifiers were incorporated into the TCR beta cDNA libraries. Through fastp at Q25 and MiXCR, TCRdb rebuilt clones from the public reads, retaining in-frame beta chains. Rows matching on CDR3 protein sequence are summarized as one entry with the most common DNA and genes. This sample holds about 770,000 distinct CDR3 sequences; around 45% were observed only once. Approximately 4.4% of the sample is taken by the ten largest. Sequencing input: blood. These receptors originate from a girl aged 10-17 years with multiple sclerosis.

Only a few counts were recorded for this clonotype. The chain has TRBV12-3 or TRBV12-4 and TRBJ1-2, with 9 bases aligning to TRBD1. The CDR3 has 14 residues. After removal of 7 bases from V and 8 bases from J, the junction contained 11 bases not matched to a gene. The CDR3 protein is CASKPQGANLGYTF. CDR3 nucleotide sequence: TGTGCCAGCAAACCACAGGGGGCGAATCTAGGCTACACCTTC.

Notes on this clonotype: Relative to the germline gene, one junction end is altered; a read error may explain this. CDR3 amino acids: CAGSFGDMNTEAFF. The CDR3, as DNA: TGCGCCGGCAGCTTCGGAGACATGAACACTGAAGCTTTCTTT. The chain employs TRBV5-1 and TRBJ1-1, with D hard to call. CDR3 length equals 14 residues. The germline V gene encodes CDR1 SGHRS and CDR2 YFSETQ.

This sequence joins TRBV5-1 and TRBJ2-7; D gene unclear. Germline V gives CDR1 SGHRS, CDR2 YFSETQ. The V end lost 0 bases, the J end lost 12 bases, and 16 bases lay between the germline ends. This CDR3 has 13 amino acids. Here the CDR3 DNA reads TGCGCCAGCAGCTTGGAGGACGGGCGCAGCTGGTACTTC. Protein: CASSLEDGRSWYF.

The chain recombines TRBV6-1 with TRBJ1-4, with D uncertain. Germline V gene data show CDR1 as MNHNS and CDR2 as SASEGT. Trimming removed 3 bases at V and 2 bases at J, with 10 bases between. The length of the CDR3 is 15 residues. CDR3 amino acids: CASSDRYGTNEKLFF. In DNA form, the CDR3 reads TGTGCCAGCAGTGACCGGTACGGCACTAATGAAAAACTGTTTTTT.

This clonotype turned up a few times. The chain combines TRBV29-1 with TRBJ2-3; weak D call: TRBD2 (6 bases). Per germline, CDR1 SQVTM and CDR2 ANQGSEA. The CDR3 loop spans 12 amino acids. The V end lost 4 bases, the J end lost 2 bases, and 7 bases lay between the germline ends. The CDR3 nucleotides are TGCAGCGTTGCGGGAGACACAGATACGCAGTATTTT. Protein: CSVAGDTDTQYF.

This chain uses TRBV7-2 with TRBJ2-7, with D unclear. This CDR3 spans 13 amino acids. Germline-derived CDR1 and CDR2 are SGHTA and FQGNSA. V was shortened by 2 bases and J by 6 bases, with 11 bases between the two germline ends. Written as DNA, the CDR3 is TGTGCCAGCAGCTTAACCGATACGCCCGAGCAGTACTTC. Its translation is CASSLTDTPEQYF. Full variable domain (remainder filled in from reference TRBV7-2 and TRBJ2-7): GAGVSQSPSNKVTEKGKDVELRCDPISGHTALYWYRQSLGQGLEFLIYFQGNSAPDKSGLPSDRFSAERTGGSVSTLTIQRTQQEDSAVYLCASSLTDTPEQYFGPGTRLTVT.

The chain combines TRBV29-1 with TRBJ2-7; TRBD2 matches at 8 bases. Trimming removed 4 bases from V and 2 bases from J; junction bases left unmatched: 7. This CDR3 contains 14 residues. Looked up from germline, CDR1 is SQVTM and CDR2 is ANQGSEA. The CDR3, as DNA: TGCAGCGTTGGAGAGACGGGAGGGCCCTACGAGCAGTACTTC. Protein product: CSVGETGGPYEQYF.

This chain connects TRBV28 to TRBJ2-1, with TRBD2 identical over 8 bases. CDR1 and CDR2 (germline): MDHEN, SYDVKM. V was pared by 2 bases and J by 6 bases, with 9 bases of the junction left unmatched. The CDR3 covers 16 residues. Here the CDR3 DNA reads TGTGCCAGCAGTTTAGTCCTAGCGGGCGCCGCCAATGAGCAGTTCTTC. Its translation: CASSLVLAGAANEQFF.

This clonotype was detected a few times. V gene TRBV29-1 combines with J gene TRBJ2-5; 9 positions agree with TRBD1. Trimming at V came to 6 bases and at J to 1 base, leaving 15 bases not matched to a gene. Germline V gene lookup returns CDR1 SQVTM and CDR2 ANQGSEA. This CDR3 is built from 17 residues. This chain's CDR3 is CSVAYPGQGGGQETQYF. The CDR3 DNA is TGCAGCGTCGCTTACCCGGGACAGGGAGGGGGCCAAGAGACCCAGTACTTC.

This rearrangement joins TRBV15 to TRBJ2-1; D not certain. This CDR3 contains 13 residues. Germline CDR1 and CDR2: LNHNV and YYDKDF (reference sequence). V lost 0 bases to trimming and J lost 4 bases, with 4 bases between them. The DNA for the CDR3 is TGTGCCACCAGCAGAGAGATATACAATGAGCAGTTCTTC. Its translation: CATSREIYNEQFF.

This clonotype was found a few times. The V gene is TRBV12-5, the J gene TRBJ2-1, with 10 nucleotides matching TRBD2. The germline gives CDR1 LGHNT, CDR2 FRNRAP. This CDR3 spans 15 amino acids. The J segment lost 1 base and the V segment lost 3 bases, leaving 0 bases of the junction unmatched. This chain's CDR3 is CASGFSGRSYNEQFF. In DNA, the CDR3 is TGTGCTAGTGGTTTTAGCGGGAGGTCCTACAATGAGCAGTTCTTC.

This clonotype turned up a few times. DNA for the CDR3: TGTGCCAGCAGCCCCCATAAATACGAGCAGTACTTC. Translation: CASSPHKYEQYF. V and J are TRBV7-8 and TRBJ2-4; D remains unclear. The end of the DNA is better explained by TRBJ2-7, so the J call may be wrong. This CDR3 region has 12 residues. Germline V lookup: CDR1 SGHVS, CDR2 FQNEAQ.

The chain joins TRBV10-3 to TRBJ2-5, with 10 bases fitting TRBD1. There are 15 residues in the CDR3. J lost 3 bases, V lost 6 bases, and 7 bases had no gene match. Germline assignment: CDR1 ENHRY and CDR2 SYGVKD. CDR3 loop: CAISRGTGVEETQYF. CDR3 DNA sequence: TGTGCCATCAGCAGAGGGACAGGGGTTGAAGAGACCCAGTACTTC.

V and J are TRBV20-1 and TRBJ1-6; D gene ambiguous. The germline CDR1 and CDR2 sequences are DFQATT and SNEGSKA (reference sequence). The ends were cut back, 0 bases at V and 0 bases at J, with 12 bases in the middle. The CDR3 spans 17 residues. The CDR3 DNA reads TGCAGTGCTAGAGACCTAGTGACCAGCTCCTATAATTCACCCCTCCACTTT. It is translated as CSARDLVTSSYNSPLHF.

The chain links TRBV20-1 to TRBJ2-3; 8 bases agree with TRBD1. CDR3 length: 15 residues. V lost 7 bases, J lost 3 bases, and 12 bases stayed unmatched. Germline CDR1 DFQATT, CDR2 SNEGSKA (reference sequence). For the CDR3, the DNA is TGCAGTGAGACAACAAGGACAGGGCGTACAGATACGCAGTATTTT. This sequence encodes CSETTRTGRTDTQYF.

The genes are TRBV10-3 and TRBJ2-1, with 10 nucleotides matching TRBD2. Germline CDR1 is ENHRY and CDR2 is SYGVKD. This CDR3 has 13 amino acids. V trimming: 7 bases; J trimming: 8 bases; junction bases outside the gene matches: 5. CDR3: CAIKSGRVDEQFF. For the CDR3, the DNA is TGTGCCATCAAAAGCGGGAGGGTCGATGAGCAGTTCTTC.

The sample holds a few counts of this clonotype. This sequence joins TRBV6-5 and TRBJ2-1; 9 bases match TRBD2. The germline gives CDR1 MNHEY, CDR2 SVGAGI. The CDR3 has 17 amino acids. J lost 0 bases, V lost 2 bases, and 5 bases had no gene match. For the CDR3, the DNA is TGTGCCAGCAGTTACGGGGCGGGAGGGCCCTCCTACAATGAGCAGTTCTTC. Translated: CASSYGAGGPSYNEQFF.

The chain links TRBV12-3 or TRBV12-4 to TRBJ2-3; 11 bases align to TRBD2. The CDR3 runs to 17 residues. The ends lost 4 bases at V and 4 bases at J; junction bases unmatched: 10. CDR3 loop: CASSSHKLAGVPDTQYF. The CDR3 DNA reads TGTGCCAGCAGTTCCCACAAACTAGCGGGAGTTCCAGATACGCAGTATTTT.

The chain is built from TRBV7-2 and TRBJ2-6; the D is unclear. The CDR3 has 16 residues. CDR1 is SGHTA, CDR2 FQGNSA, per germline. Trimming shortened V by 3 bases and J by 1 base, and 10 bases separated the two germline ends. CDR3 loop: CASSFEHRSGANVLTF. CDR3 DNA: TGTGCCAGCAGCTTTGAACACAGATCTGGGGCCAACGTCCTGACTTTC.

J is TRBJ2-3 and V is TRBV28; the D gene is possibly TRBD2 (5 bases). The CDR3 spans 15 residues. Between the trimmed V and J ends, which lost 6 bases and 2 bases, there was a span of 15 bases. Germline V gene lookup returns CDR1 MDHEN and CDR2 SYDVKM. The CDR3 DNA follows: TGTGCCAGCAGCTCAAACACCGGACTCACAGATACGCAGTATTTT. As protein: CASSSNTGLTDTQYF.

The chain uses TRBV4-1 and TRBJ2-1; D is uncertain. Trimming stripped 6 bases from V and 2 bases from J, with 11 bases between. The germline V gene has CDR1 MGHRA and CDR2 YSYEKL. The CDR3 loop spans 14 amino acids. The CDR3 bases are TGCGCCAGCAGAGTAAGTGTCACCTACAATGAGCAGTTCTTC. This encodes CASRVSVTYNEQFF.

J is TRBJ2-1 and V is TRBV5-1; 7 bases are a match to TRBD2. The CDR3 is 14 residues long. Germline V gives CDR1 SGHRS, CDR2 YFSETQ. V shed 4 bases and J 8 bases; nucleotides not matched to a gene: 9. CDR3 nucleotides: TGCGCCAGCAGCCCGCTGGCGACTAGCTATGAGCAGTTCTTC. As protein: CASSPLATSYEQFF.

V usage is TRBV20-1 and J usage is TRBJ2-1; D is perhaps TRBD2 (6 bases). Trimming took 0 bases from V and 0 from J, leaving 9 bases between them. CDR3 length: 15 amino acids. Germline CDR1 DFQATT, CDR2 SNEGSKA (reference sequence). The CDR3 DNA follows: TGCAGTGCTAGAGATCCGACTAGCTCCTACAATGAGCAGTTCTTC. Residues: CSARDPTSSYNEQFF.

The chain is built from TRBV29-1 and TRBJ2-7, with TRBD2 as a possible D gene (7 bases). Germline assignment: CDR1 SQVTM and CDR2 ANQGSEA. The ends were cut back, 6 bases at V and 2 bases at J, with 14 bases in the middle. The length of the CDR3 is 13 residues. The CDR3 DNA reads TGCAGCGTGTTCAGCGGGACACCCTACGAGCAGTACTTC. This gives the protein CSVFSGTPYEQYF.

This clonotype was detected a few times. This chain links TRBV11-3 with TRBJ2-3, with 7 bases that match TRBD2. V trimming: 5 bases; J trimming: 2 bases; junction bases outside the gene matches: 10. The V gene's germline CDR1 is SGHNT and CDR2 YENEEA. The CDR3 has 16 residues. The chain's CDR3 is CASSPLRGEDTDTQYF. DNA for the CDR3: TGTGCCAGCAGCCCCTTACGGGGGGAGGACACAGATACGCAGTATTTT.

The J gene is TRBJ2-1, the V gene TRBV12-3 or TRBV12-4; D call uncertain. This CDR3 spans 15 amino acids. V lost 3 bases and J 4 bases, leaving 13 bases between the germline ends. CDR3 bases: TGTGCCAGCAGTTTTGGGTTGGGGTCATACAATGAGCAGTTCTTC. This encodes CASSFGLGSYNEQFF.

This rearrangement joins TRBV7-6 to TRBJ2-1; 8 bases agree with TRBD2. The CDR3 length is 14 residues. The J segment lost 9 bases and the V segment lost 5 bases, leaving 9 bases of the junction unmatched. Germline V gives CDR1 SGHVS, CDR2 FNYEAQ. The CDR3 sequence is CASSRVTGGGEQFF. In DNA, the CDR3 is TGTGCCAGCAGCCGCGTAACGGGGGGGGGTGAGCAGTTCTTC.

Only a few counts were recorded for this clonotype. The chain links TRBV20-1 to TRBJ1-2; D remains unclear. This CDR3 comprises 11 residues. Looked up from germline, CDR1 is DFQATT and CDR2 is SNEGSKA (reference sequence). The germline V and J ends were trimmed by 5 bases and 6 bases, with 10 bases remaining between them. The CDR3 loop is CSAPGRNGYTF. As DNA, the CDR3 is TGCAGTGCTCCGGGGAGAAATGGCTACACCTTC.

This chain uses TRBV27 with TRBJ1-2, with 10 bases matching TRBD1. Unmatched junction bases numbered 3, after V lost 6 bases and J lost 8 bases. The CDR3 runs to 12 residues. Looked up from germline, CDR1 is MNHEY and CDR2 is SMNVEV (reference sequence). DNA for the CDR3: TGTGCCAGCAGGCCGACAGGGGGCGGCTACACCTTC. Its translation: CASRPTGGGYTF.